This T cell receptor beta chain was identified during a study of response to subunit inactivated influenza vaccine. Study observations and caveats: That few new T cells are recruited by each seasonal influenza vaccination was the authors' suggestion.

The V gene end was trimmed by 3 bases and the J gene end by 2 bases; junction bases not matched to a gene: 6. This CDR3 contains 16 residues. The germline CDR1 and CDR2 sequences are DFQATT and SNEGSKA (reference sequence). On this clonotype itself: Antigen unknown.

Via MiXCR, TCRdb re-called the RT-PCR reads, giving one row per CDR3 protein. The data show 450,000 to 500,000 distinct CDR3 sequences, with approximately 11% seen just once and about 12% held by the top ten. Specimen: PBMCs from blood, collected 35 to 45 days after vaccination. The chain joins TRBV20-1 to TRBJ2-2; TRBD1 matches 10 bases. The receptor comes from a man in his forties or fifties who received an inactivated influenza vaccine. This CDR3 is CSARTRDRGNTGELFF. The CDR3 region has the DNA TGCAGTGCTAGGACCCGGGACAGGGGAAACACCGGGGAGCTGTTTTTT.